This TCR beta chain comes out of a study of T cells after yellow fever vaccination. Study-level findings and limits: Most primary-vaccination clones recurred post-booster (roughly 96% CD4, 88% CD8).

Concerning this clonotype: Antigen specificity is unknown.

This CDR3 contains 14 residues. V lost 2 bases, J lost 8 bases, and 13 bases lay in between. CDR1 is SGHRS, CDR2 YFSETQ, per germline. Via MiXCR, TCRdb re-called the 5' RACE reads, giving one row per CDR3 protein. The table includes hundreds of thousands of distinct CDR3 sequences, roughly 8.4% detected once. Sequenced here: PBMCs, sampled about 41 days after the first yellow fever vaccination. This chain links TRBV5-1 with TRBJ1-4; D perhaps matches TRBD1 (5 bases). The sequence was obtained from a man aged 18 to 29 who received the YFV17D yellow fever vaccine. CDR3 in amino acids: CASSFYTGDEKLFF. CDR3 in DNA: TGCGCCAGCAGCTTCTATACTGGGGACGAAAAACTGTTTTTT.